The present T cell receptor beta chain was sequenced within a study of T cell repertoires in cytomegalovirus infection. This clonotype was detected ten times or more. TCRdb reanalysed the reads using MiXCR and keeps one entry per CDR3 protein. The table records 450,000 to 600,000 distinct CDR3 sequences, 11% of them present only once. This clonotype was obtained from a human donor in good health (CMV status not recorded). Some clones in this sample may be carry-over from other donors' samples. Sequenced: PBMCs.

CDR3 protein: CASSLVGGGQRETQYF. CDR3 DNA: TGTGCCAGCAGTCTAGTGGGGGGCGGACAACGGGAGACCCAGTACTTC. V is TRBV11-2 and J is TRBJ2-5, with D perhaps matching TRBD1 or TRBD2 (6 bases each). Germline lookup yields CDR1 SGHAT and CDR2 FQNNGV. The germline V and J ends were trimmed by 6 bases and 5 bases, with 22 bases remaining between them. The CDR3 runs to 16 residues.